This entry describes one TCR beta chain. Authors' methods: By means of reference gene primer amplification, nucleated cell counts were estimated. Assay: immunoSEQ multiplex PCR; the TCRdb copy retains only in-frame clones and omits some. The V and J calls and clone size come from that table; D and trimming were worked out from the DNA. The sample contains 190,000 or so clones, around 80% of which appear only once. This sample was included in a study of blood T cell repertoires in COVID-19. In the study overall: Acute and convalescent COVID-19 specimens originated in the United States, Italy and Spain. T cells, B-cell-depleted T cells, or PBMCs provided the cDNA or gDNA that served as material.

CDR1 is LNHDA, CDR2 SQIVND, per germline (reference sequence). Trimming shortened V by 7 bases and J by 3 bases, and 13 bases separated the two germline ends. The CDR3 runs to 14 residues. V is TRBV19 and J is TRBJ1-5, with D perhaps TRBD1 (6 bases). The receptor's source is a woman aged 80 or over with active or convalescent COVID-19. Sequences were obtained from peripheral blood. The CDR3 coding sequence is TGTGCCAGTACCCTGGACAGAATCAATCAGCCCCAGCATTTT. Its translation: CASTLDRINQPQHF.